This TCR beta chain appears in the sequencing data of a study of T cell repertoires in cytomegalovirus infection. Overall study context: Matching HLA type and CMV infection were both indicated by public TCR beta signatures.

Note on this clonotype: The antigen remains undetermined.

One entry per CDR3 protein, called by TCRdb with MiXCR from the reads. The sample lists about 340,000 distinct CDR3 sequences, 25% to 35% occurring once. This CDR3 is 14 amino acids long. The V segment lost 7 bases and the J segment 3 bases; nucleotides outside the gene matches: 5. Germline V gene lookup returns CDR1 MNHNY and CDR2 SVGAGI (reference sequence). General study findings and limits: Clonotype analysis showed dominance of the ex vivo response by HLA-C-restricted CMV-specific TCR beta clonotypes. Cumulative public TCR beta family frequency identified carriers of CMV plus the relevant HLA.

The material was cultured PBMCs, obtained from culture after CMV antigen stimulation. This receptor was taken from a human donor in good health (CMV status not recorded). Some clones in this sample may be carry-over from other donors' samples. The chain carries TRBV6-6 and TRBJ2-7; 11 positions match TRBD1. The CDR3: CASTGGTGGYEQYF. In DNA, the CDR3 is TGTGCCAGCACCGGGGGGACAGGGGGCTACGAGCAGTACTTC.